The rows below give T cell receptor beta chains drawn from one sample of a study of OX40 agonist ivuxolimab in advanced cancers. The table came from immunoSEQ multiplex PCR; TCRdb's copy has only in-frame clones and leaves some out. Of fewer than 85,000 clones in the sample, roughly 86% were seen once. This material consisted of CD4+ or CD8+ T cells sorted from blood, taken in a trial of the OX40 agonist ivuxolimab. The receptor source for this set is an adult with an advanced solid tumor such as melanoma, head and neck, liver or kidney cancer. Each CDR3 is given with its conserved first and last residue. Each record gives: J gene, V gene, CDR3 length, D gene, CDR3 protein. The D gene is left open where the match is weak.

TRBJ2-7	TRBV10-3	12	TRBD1	CAIGQAFYEQYF
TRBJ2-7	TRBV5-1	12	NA	CASSLDPNEQYF
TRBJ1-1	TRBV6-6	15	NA	CASSRPPGANTEAFF
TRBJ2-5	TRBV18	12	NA	CASSPPQETQYF
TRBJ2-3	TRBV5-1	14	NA	CASSYDLSTDTQYF
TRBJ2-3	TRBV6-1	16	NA	CASSEVSGYYTDTQYF
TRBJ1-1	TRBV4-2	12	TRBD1	CASSPTRGGAFF
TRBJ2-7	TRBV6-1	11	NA	CASSEGYEQYF
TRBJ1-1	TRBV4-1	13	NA	CASSQVISARAFF
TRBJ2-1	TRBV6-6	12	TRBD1	CASSRSGTGEFF
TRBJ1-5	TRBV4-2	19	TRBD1	CASSQDLVLMDRGNQPQHF
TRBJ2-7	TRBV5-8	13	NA	CASRLGTAYEQYF
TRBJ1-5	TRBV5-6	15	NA	CASSLAGGGGQPQHF
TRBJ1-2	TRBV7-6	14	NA	CASSLVTGSYGYTF
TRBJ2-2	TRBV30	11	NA	CAWSVIGELFF
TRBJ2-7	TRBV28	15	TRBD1	CASSSGTGGTYEQYF
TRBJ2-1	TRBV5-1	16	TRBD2	CASSLWTSGGYNEQFF
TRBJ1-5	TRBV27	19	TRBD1	CASSLGGRGRPDRNQPQHF
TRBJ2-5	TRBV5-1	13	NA	CASSGGGGETQYF
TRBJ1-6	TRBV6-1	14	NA	CASSEVIRLTPLHF
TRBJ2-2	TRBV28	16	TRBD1	CASTSRGDRATGELFF
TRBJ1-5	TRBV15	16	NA	CATSREGGGGNQPQHF
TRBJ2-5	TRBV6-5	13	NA	CASSPPGRETQYF
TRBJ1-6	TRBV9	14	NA	CASSVFTGISPLHF
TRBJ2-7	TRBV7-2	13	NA	CASSLGAYYEQYF
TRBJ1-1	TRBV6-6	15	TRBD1	CASSYPGTGNTEAFF
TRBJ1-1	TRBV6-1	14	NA	CASTLAPGATEAFF
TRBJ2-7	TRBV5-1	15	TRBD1	CASSLDRGSSYEQYF
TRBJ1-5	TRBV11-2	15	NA	CASSLDWGGNQPQHF
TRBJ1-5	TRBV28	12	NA	CASRVFAMPQHF
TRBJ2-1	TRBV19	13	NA	CASSRRDSDEQFF
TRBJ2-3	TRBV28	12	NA	CASKDSADTQYF
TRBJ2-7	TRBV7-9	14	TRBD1	CASSSWTGPYEQYF
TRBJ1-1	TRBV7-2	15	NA	CASSRQSRMNTEAFF
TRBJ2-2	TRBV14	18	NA	CASSPLAGRGPGTGELFF
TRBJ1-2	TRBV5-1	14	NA	CASSLSPDNMSYTF
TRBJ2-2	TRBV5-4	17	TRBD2	CASSLGGLAGGTGELFF
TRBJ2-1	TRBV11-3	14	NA	CASSPRASRNEQFF
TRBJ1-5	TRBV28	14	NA	CASSPPITEQPQHF
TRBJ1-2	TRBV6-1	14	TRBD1	CASSAPGQTYGYTF
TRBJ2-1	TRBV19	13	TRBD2	CASRAGAWNEQFF
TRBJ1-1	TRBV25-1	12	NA	CASSYRAGEAFF
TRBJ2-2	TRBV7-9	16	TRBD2	CATRPVAGEATGELFF
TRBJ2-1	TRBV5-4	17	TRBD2	CASSGGLAGGVFNEQFF
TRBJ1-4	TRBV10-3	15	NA	CAISEGARGDEKLFF
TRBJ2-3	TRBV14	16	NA	CASSLLAGARTDTQYF
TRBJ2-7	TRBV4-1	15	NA	CASSQGAVPAYEQYF
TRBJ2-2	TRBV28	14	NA	CASRAQRAGGELFF
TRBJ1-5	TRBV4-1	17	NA	CASSQDNRPDSNQPQHF
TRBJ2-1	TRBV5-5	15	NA	CASSLRGGTYNEQFF
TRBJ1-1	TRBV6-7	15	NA	CASTPLRSRNTEAFF